This T cell receptor beta chain appears in the sequencing data of a study of response to subunit inactivated influenza vaccine. A note on this clonotype: As yet, its antigen is unknown.

The study, taken as a whole, reports: Few additional T cells are recruited per seasonal influenza vaccination, authors suggested.

Each CDR3 protein gets one entry after TCRdb re-called the RT-PCR reads with MiXCR. The sample comprises 530,000 or so distinct CDR3 sequences, roughly 10% of which are singletons, and 9.5% to 13% rests with the top ten. The V gene lost 0 bases and the J gene lost 2 bases, with 11 bases spanning the gap. The CDR3 is 15 amino acids. The V gene's germline CDR1 is MGHRA and CDR2 YSYEKL. Sequencing used PBMCs from blood, obtained on the day of vaccination. The TCR sequence derives from a man aged 45-65 years who received an inactivated influenza vaccine. J is TRBJ2-7 and V is TRBV4-1; weak D call: TRBD1 (5 bases). The CDR3 coding sequence is TGCGCCAGCAGCCAAGAGGTGACAGCCACCTACGAGCAGTACTTC. This translates into CASSQEVTATYEQYF.